These 5 T cell receptor beta chains were sequenced from one sample in a study of shared clonotypes between healthy human individuals. Profiled with immunoSEQ multiplex PCR; TCRdb holds only in-frame clones, not every one. Altogether some 580,000 clones are present, roughly 98% being singletons, with the ten largest covering approximately 0.3%. The naive CD8 population came from CD45RO-negative cells selected for CCR7, without terminally differentiated effector memory CD45RA+ cells. The sample consisted of naive CD8+ T cells sorted from blood. These TCRs come from a man aged 25-40 years in good health.

This clone was recorded once. CDR3 region: CASSGAGGLYEQYF. The CDR3 region has the DNA TGTGCCAGCAGCGGAGCAGGGGGCCTGTACGAGCAGTACTTC. V and J are TRBV5-4 and TRBJ2-7, with 8 nucleotides matching TRBD1. This CDR3 has 14 amino acids. J lost 4 bases, V lost 4 bases, and 7 bases had no gene match. Germline values: CDR1 SGHNT, CDR2 YYREEE (reference sequence).

The chain employs TRBV6-1 and TRBJ2-5, with a possible D match to TRBD2 (6 bases). This CDR3 is 16 amino acids long. V gave up 3 bases and J gave up 4 bases, with 18 bases separating them. Germline CDR1 and CDR2: MNHNS and SASEGT. The CDR3 DNA is TGTGCCAGCAGTGATGAGGTGGGGCGGGATGGAGAGACCCAGTACTTC. It is translated as CASSDEVGRDGETQYF.

This sequence joins TRBV27 and TRBJ2-3, with 13 bases identical to TRBD2. Germline V gene data show CDR1 as MNHEY and CDR2 as SMNVEV (reference sequence). This CDR3 contains 17 residues. V lost 8 bases, J lost 1 base, and 9 bases stayed unmatched. The CDR3, as DNA: TGTGCCAGCGCCAGACTAGCGGGAGGCCCGGGCACAGATACGCAGTATTTT. Its protein is CASARLAGGPGTDTQYF.

This clone came up once. V and J are TRBV11-2 and TRBJ2-1; no clear D gene. Germline V lookup: CDR1 SGHAT, CDR2 FQNNGV. V dropped 5 bases and J dropped 8 bases, with 10 bases sitting between them. The CDR3 is 12 residues long. For the CDR3, the DNA is TGTGCCAGCAGCCTCTGGGGTGATGAGCAGTTCTTC. Amino acid sequence: CASSLWGDEQFF.

The chain joins TRBV5-1 to TRBJ2-1; D remains ambiguous. CDR1 and CDR2 from the germline V gene are SGHRS and YFSETQ. The germline V and J ends were trimmed by 5 bases and 7 bases, with 16 bases remaining between them. The length of the CDR3 is 14 residues. CDR3 sequence reads: CASSYIASSNEQFF. In DNA form, the CDR3 reads TGCGCCAGCAGTTATATAGCATCCTCGAATGAGCAGTTCTTC.